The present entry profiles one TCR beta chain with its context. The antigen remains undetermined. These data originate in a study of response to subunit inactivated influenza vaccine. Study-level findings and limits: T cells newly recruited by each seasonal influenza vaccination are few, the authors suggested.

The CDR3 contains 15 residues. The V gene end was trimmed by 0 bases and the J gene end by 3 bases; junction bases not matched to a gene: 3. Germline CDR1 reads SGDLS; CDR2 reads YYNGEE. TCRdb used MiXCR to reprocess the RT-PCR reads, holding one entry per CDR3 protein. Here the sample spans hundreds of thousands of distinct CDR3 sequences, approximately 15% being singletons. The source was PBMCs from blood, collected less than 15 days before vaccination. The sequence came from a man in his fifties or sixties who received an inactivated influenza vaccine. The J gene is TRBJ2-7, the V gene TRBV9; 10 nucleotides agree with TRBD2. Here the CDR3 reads CASSVGVAGGYEQYF. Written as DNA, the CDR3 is TGTGCCAGCAGCGTAGGGGTAGCGGGGGGCTACGAGCAGTACTTC.